This T cell receptor (beta chain) was sequenced for a study of blood T cell repertoires in COVID-19. Study-level background: From the United States, Italy and Spain came samples of acute and convalescent COVID-19. T cells, B-cell-depleted T cells, or PBMCs provided the cDNA or gDNA that served as material.

This clone has only a few counts. In the authors' workflow: Amplification of reference gene primers was used by the study to estimate nucleated cell counts. Sequencing was performed with immunoSEQ multiplex PCR; in TCRdb, only in-frame clones are kept and a portion is missing. The V and J calls and clone size were taken over from that table, and D and trimming were inferred from the DNA. Of about 270,000 clones in the sample, around 82% were seen once. The material sequenced was peripheral blood. The sequence derives from an elderly man with acute or convalescent COVID-19.

CDR3 DNA sequence: TGTGCCAGCTCTACCGGGACAGGGAACACTGAAGCTTTCTTT. It translates to CASSTGTGNTEAFF. The genes are TRBV18 and TRBJ1-1, with 8 bases lining up with TRBD1. The V gene's germline CDR1 is KGHSH and CDR2 LQKENI. V gave up 6 bases and J gave up 1 base; unmatched junction bases: 4. The CDR3 loop spans 14 amino acids. The variable domain in full, completed from reference TRBV18 and TRBJ1-1, reads NAGVMQNPRHLVRRRGQEARLRCSPMKGHSHVYWYRQLPEEGLKFMVYLQKENIIDESGMPKERFSAEFPKEGPSILRIQQVVRGDSAAYFCASSTGTGNTEAFFGQGTRLTVV.